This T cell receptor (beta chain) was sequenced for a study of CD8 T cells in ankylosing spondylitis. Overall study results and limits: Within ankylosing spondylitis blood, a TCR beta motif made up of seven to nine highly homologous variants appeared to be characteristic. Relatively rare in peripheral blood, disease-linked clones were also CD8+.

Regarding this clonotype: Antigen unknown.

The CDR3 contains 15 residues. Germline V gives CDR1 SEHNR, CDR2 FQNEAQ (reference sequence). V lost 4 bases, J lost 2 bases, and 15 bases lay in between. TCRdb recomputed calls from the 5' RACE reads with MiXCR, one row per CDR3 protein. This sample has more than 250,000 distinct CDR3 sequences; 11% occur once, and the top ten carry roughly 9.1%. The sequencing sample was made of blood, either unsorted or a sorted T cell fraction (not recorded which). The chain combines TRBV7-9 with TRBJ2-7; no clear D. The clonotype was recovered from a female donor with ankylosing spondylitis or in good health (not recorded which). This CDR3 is CASSSPDPTPYEQYF. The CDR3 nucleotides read TGTGCCAGCAGCTCCCCGGACCCAACCCCCTACGAGCAGTACTTC.